The 18 T cell receptor beta chains below come from one sample, sequenced in a study of CD8 T cells in ankylosing spondylitis. Each CDR3 protein gets one entry after TCRdb re-called the 5' RACE reads with MiXCR. The data contain about 250,000 distinct CDR3 sequences, 30% to 35% of them singletons. The sample comprised blood, either unsorted or a sorted T cell fraction (not recorded which). The receptors derive from a male donor with ankylosing spondylitis or in good health (not recorded which).

This clonotype was recorded a few times. The rearrangement links TRBV20-1 to TRBJ1-1; the D is unclear. Germline V lookup: CDR1 DFQATT, CDR2 SNEGSKA (reference sequence). The length of the CDR3 is 15 residues. The germline V and J ends were trimmed by 1 base and 4 bases, with 16 bases remaining between them. The chain's CDR3 is CSARVGSKAATEAFF. CDR3 nucleotides: TGCAGTGCTAGAGTGGGGTCTAAGGCGGCCACTGAAGCTTTCTTT.

This chain joins TRBV5-6 and TRBJ2-2; D could derive from TRBD1 or TRBD2 (6 bases each). CDR3 length: 16 amino acids. The V gene lost 4 bases and the J gene lost 7 bases, with 20 bases spanning the gap. The germline V gene encodes CDR1 SGHDT and CDR2 YYEEEE. The CDR3: CASSALGRGQSGELFF. CDR3 DNA: TGTGCCAGCAGCGCCCTCGGCCGGGGGCAGAGCGGGGAGCTGTTTTTT.

The rearrangement uses TRBV20-1 and TRBJ2-1; 8 bases fit TRBD1. After removal of 0 bases from V and 3 bases from J, the junction contained 4 bases not matched to a gene. Germline V gives CDR1 DFQATT, CDR2 SNEGSKA (reference sequence). The CDR3 runs 15 residues. The DNA of the CDR3 is TGCAGTGCTAGAGATGGGACAGGAGACTACAATGAGCAGTTCTTC. Its translation: CSARDGTGDYNEQFF.

The chain employs TRBV6-1 and TRBJ2-7; 7 bases are a match to TRBD1. J gave up 2 bases and V 5 bases, and 12 bases lay outside the gene matches. Germline assignment: CDR1 MNHNS and CDR2 SASEGT. The CDR3 loop spans 16 amino acids. The CDR3 sequence is CASSPGQEIGTYEQYF. In DNA form, the CDR3 reads TGTGCCAGCAGTCCCGGACAGGAAATAGGGACCTACGAGCAGTACTTC.

The V call is TRBV20-1, the J call TRBJ2-5; D gene unclear. Germline CDR1 reads DFQATT; CDR2 reads SNEGSKA (reference sequence). The CDR3 contains 12 residues. Trimming cost V 1 base and J 3 bases, with 6 bases left between them. The CDR3, as DNA: TGCAGTGCTAGAGTACTTGAAGAGACCCAGTACTTC. Its translation is CSARVLEETQYF.

This clonotype was detected a few times. The J gene is TRBJ1-1, the V gene TRBV6-5; 8 nucleotides agree with TRBD1. The junction had 5 bases not matched to a gene; V was cut back by 2 bases and J by 6 bases. CDR1 and CDR2 from the germline V gene are MNHEY and SVGAGI. The CDR3 covers 14 residues. The CDR3 spells CASSYRTGRAEAFF. The CDR3 DNA sequence: TGTGCCAGCAGTTACCGGACAGGGCGGGCTGAAGCTTTCTTT.

This clonotype was observed a few times. The chain joins TRBV5-5 to TRBJ1-3; a possible D gene is TRBD1 (5 bases). Trimming took 4 bases from V and 0 from J, leaving 17 bases between them. The CDR3 runs 17 residues. Germline-derived CDR1 and CDR2 are SGHKS and YYEKEE (reference sequence). CDR3 protein: CASSHELTESSGNTIYF. The CDR3 bases are TGTGCCAGCAGCCACGAGTTGACAGAAAGCTCTGGAAACACCATATATTTT.

As for this clonotype: Likely a read error: the CDR3 ends without its conserved phenylalanine or tryptophan. It is unclear where the CDR3 begins or ends on the DNA, so no DNA is shown, and the CDR3 is as TCRdb lists it. The chain is built from TRBV4-2 and TRBJ2-1; the D call TRBD1 from the table was never checked on the DNA. From its first to its last residue, the CDR3 has 16 amino acids. The V gene's germline CDR1 is LGHNA and CDR2 YNFKEQ. The CDR3 here is CASSPGRLTDRGRETS.

The rearrangement uses TRBV29-1 and TRBJ1-1; no reliable D call. The CDR3 is 12 residues long. Germline V gives CDR1 SQVTM, CDR2 ANQGSEA. Trimming cost V 7 bases and J 0 bases, with 9 bases left between them. CDR3 nucleotides: TGCAGCGGCATAATTATGAACACTGAAGCTTTCTTT. It specifies CSGIIMNTEAFF.

This clonotype is labeled as medium-sized (0.01 to 0.1%). V usage is TRBV20-1 and J usage is TRBJ1-6; D is uncertain. The CDR3 has 13 amino acids. Germline V gives CDR1 DFQATT, CDR2 SNEGSKA (reference sequence). V lost 6 bases, J lost 4 bases, and 10 bases lay in between. The CDR3 DNA is TGCAGTGCGCCTCCCGAGTATAATTCACCCCTCCACTTT. Protein: CSAPPEYNSPLHF.

J is TRBJ1-1 and V is TRBV10-2; D gene ambiguous. Trimming pared 2 bases from V and 7 bases from J, leaving 17 bases between. From germline, CDR1 is WSHSY and CDR2 SAAADI. This CDR3 comprises 15 residues. The CDR3, as DNA: TGCGCCAGCAGTGAGCGTATCGAGCCAACGTTTGAAGCTTTCTTT. It translates to CASSERIEPTFEAFF.

The chain joins TRBV20-1 to TRBJ2-6; the D gene could be TRBD1 or TRBD2 (7 bases each). The length of the CDR3 is 16 residues. In germline, CDR1 is DFQATT, CDR2 SNEGSKA (reference sequence). The germline V and J ends were trimmed by 6 bases and 1 base, with 16 bases remaining between them. The CDR3 DNA is TGCAGTGCCCCGGACAGGCGGGGGTCTGGGGCCAACGTCCTGACTTTC. Translating gives CSAPDRRGSGANVLTF.

This sequence joins TRBV5-1 and TRBJ2-3; tentatively, D is TRBD1 (6 bases). Trimming pared 3 bases from V and 0 bases from J, leaving 14 bases between. The CDR3 has 16 residues. Germline V gives CDR1 SGHRS, CDR2 YFSETQ. The CDR3 here is CASSSYIGQSTDTQYF. For the CDR3, the DNA is TGCGCCAGCAGCTCCTATATCGGACAGAGCACAGATACGCAGTATTTT.

The V and J genes are TRBV10-3 and TRBJ1-1; D remains unclear. The V and J ends lost 6 bases and 3 bases respectively, with 5 bases between them. This CDR3 region has 11 residues. Germline CDR1 reads ENHRY; CDR2 reads SYGVKD. The CDR3 DNA reads TGTGCCATCAGATCAGACACTGAAGCTTTCTTT. Amino acid sequence: CAIRSDTEAFF.

The chain combines TRBV6-1 with TRBJ2-3, with TRBD1 identical over 7 bases. The CDR3 runs to 15 residues. Germline V lookup: CDR1 MNHNS, CDR2 SASEGT. The V and J ends lost 9 bases and 2 bases, in that order; junction bases with no gene match: 11. The CDR3 loop reads CARPTRDRYTDTQYF. CDR3 in DNA: TGTGCCAGACCAACCCGGGACAGATACACAGATACGCAGTATTTT.

The V gene is TRBV29-1, the J gene TRBJ2-3, with D perhaps TRBD2 (6 bases). CDR1 is SQVTM, CDR2 ANQGSEA, per germline. V shed 6 bases and J shed 1 base, with 17 bases lying between them. This CDR3 region has 15 residues. The CDR3 protein is CSVRGGSWGTDTQYF. For the CDR3, the DNA is TGCAGCGTGCGGGGTGGTAGTTGGGGCACAGATACGCAGTATTTT.

Many counts were recorded for this clonotype. V and J are TRBV20-1 and TRBJ2-7; 10 nucleotides line up with TRBD2. CDR1 is DFQATT and CDR2 is SNEGSKA in the germline V gene (reference sequence). Losses at the gene ends were 5 bases for V and 1 base for J; bases not matched to a gene: 5. This CDR3 spans 14 amino acids. In DNA form, the CDR3 reads TGCAGTGCTTATGGACTAGCGGAATCCTACGAGCAGTACTTC. This codes for CSAYGLAESYEQYF.

J is TRBJ1-4 and V is TRBV29-1; TRBD1 might be the D (6 bases). Germline loops: CDR1 SQVTM, CDR2 ANQGSEA. The V end lost 6 bases, the J end lost 3 bases, and 14 bases lay between the germline ends. This CDR3 contains 14 residues. CDR3 sequence (DNA): TGCAGCGTAACCTCGGGGGCTGCTAATGAAAAACTGTTTTTT. Its protein is CSVTSGAANEKLFF.